These 20 T cell receptor beta chains were sequenced from one sample in a study of T-cell memory formation after mild COVID-19. TCRdb re-derived calls from the 5' RACE reads in MiXCR, one entry per CDR3 protein. Seen here are about 440,000 distinct CDR3 sequences, over 15% observed once, and the top ten hold 7.5% to 9.5%. The sequenced material came from PBMCs or a T cell subset sorted from them (not recorded which). The receptors originated from an adult woman who had mild COVID-19 (a few samples of this study predate the infection). Cell type and time point are not known.

This clonotype was recorded a few times. This chain connects TRBV12-3 or TRBV12-4 to TRBJ1-1; TRBD1 matches 9 bases. Unmatched junction bases numbered 10, after V lost 6 bases and J lost 5 bases. The CDR3 runs 15 residues. CDR3 loop: CASSRSQGAGTEAFF. The CDR3 DNA reads as TGTGCCAGCAGCCGTTCACAGGGGGCCGGTACTGAAGCTTTCTTT.

This chain links TRBV15 with TRBJ2-3; D remains ambiguous. Germline V gene data show CDR1 as LNHNV and CDR2 as YYDKDF (reference sequence). Trimming took off 0 bases at V and 7 bases at J, with 8 bases between the two ends. The CDR3 extends over 13 amino acids. The CDR3 here is CATSRDRRYTQYF. As DNA, the CDR3 is TGTGCCACCAGCAGAGACAGAAGGTATACGCAGTATTTT.

Only a few counts were recorded for this clonotype. The V and J genes are TRBV12-3 or TRBV12-4 and TRBJ1-5, with no clear D. Trimming left V 7 bases short and J 2 bases short, with 9 bases between. CDR3 length: 13 residues. CDR3 nucleotide sequence: TGTGCCAGCACCCTCCAGGGCAATCAGCCCCAGCATTTT. Its translation: CASTLQGNQPQHF.

This clonotype was seen a few times. The chain combines TRBV20-1 with TRBJ2-5; TRBD1 matches at 7 bases. V lost 5 bases and J lost 2; bases outside the gene matches: 5. Germline V gene data show CDR1 as DFQATT and CDR2 as SNEGSKA (reference sequence). This CDR3 has 13 amino acids. CDR3 sequence: CSAHGTEQETQYF. The CDR3 coding sequence is TGCAGTGCTCACGGGACAGAACAAGAGACCCAGTACTTC.

The gene calls are TRBV12-3 or TRBV12-4 and TRBJ2-1; weak D call: TRBD2 (5 bases). With 5 bases removed from V and 14 bases from J, the gap between germline ends came to 19 bases. This CDR3 contains 13 residues. DNA for the CDR3: TGTGCCAGCAGTCCACTCTGGCCGGGAACCGAGTTCTTC. It is translated as CASSPLWPGTEFF.

This clonotype was seen a handful of times. The chain uses TRBV5-1 and TRBJ2-4; TRBD1 might be the D (5 bases). CDR1 and CDR2 (germline): SGHRS, YFSETQ. V lost 4 bases and J 5 bases, leaving 10 bases between the germline ends. The CDR3 extends over 13 amino acids. The CDR3 nucleotides read TGCGCCAGCAGCCAAACAGGCGAAAACATTCAGTACTTC. Translation: CASSQTGENIQYF.

The V gene is TRBV7-8, the J gene TRBJ1-6, with 7 bases identical to TRBD1. The junction had 11 bases not matched to a gene; V was cut back by 5 bases and J by 7 bases. The CDR3 contains 16 residues. Germline values: CDR1 SGHVS, CDR2 FQNEAQ. The CDR3 sequence is CASSPLSGGGNSPLHF. DNA for the CDR3: TGTGCCAGCAGCCCACTATCGGGAGGGGGCAATTCACCCCTCCACTTT.

The chain joins TRBV12-3 or TRBV12-4 to TRBJ2-2, with TRBD2 matching over 9 bases. The V gene end was trimmed by 3 bases and the J gene end by 4 bases; junction bases not matched to a gene: 9. The CDR3 has 17 amino acids. The DNA of the CDR3 is TGTGCCAGCAGTTTTGGTAGCGGGAGTCGTCGCACCGGGGAGCTGTTTTTT. Encoded protein: CASSFGSGSRRTGELFF.

This sequence joins TRBV19 and TRBJ2-7; possibly TRBD2 for D (5 bases). V lost 10 bases, J lost 4 bases, and 17 bases lay in between. Germline V gene data show CDR1 as LNHDA and CDR2 as SQIVND (reference sequence). This CDR3 has 13 residues. CDR3 coding DNA: TGTGCCACCCTCTCAACGGGCGGGTACGAGCAGTACTTC. Amino acids: CATLSTGGYEQYF.

The V call is TRBV4-1, the J call TRBJ2-5; 8 nucleotides line up with TRBD2. V lost 4 bases and J lost 5; bases outside the gene matches: 12. There are 16 residues in the CDR3. Per germline, CDR1 MGHRA and CDR2 YSYEKL. The CDR3 loop is CASSPLPTGGGETQYF. The DNA for the CDR3 is TGCGCCAGCAGCCCATTGCCGACAGGCGGGGGGGAGACCCAGTACTTC.

The V and J genes are TRBV30 and TRBJ2-5; D is uncertain. The length of the CDR3 is 13 residues. Germline CDR1 reads GTSNPN; CDR2 reads SVGIG (reference sequence). V was pared by 0 bases and J by 5 bases, with 10 bases between. CDR3 sequence (DNA): TGTGCCTGGAGTGTATCAGTGACCGAGACCCAGTACTTC. As protein: CAWSVSVTETQYF.

This clonotype was seen more than once but under ten times. The chain carries TRBV29-1 and TRBJ2-7; 9 nucleotides agree with TRBD1. Trimming cost V 1 base and J 5 bases; bases outside gene matches: 6. Germline CDR1 is SQVTM and CDR2 is ANQGSEA. CDR3 size: 14 residues. The CDR3 DNA reads TGCAGCGTTGAAGGGGGACAGGGTTTAAACGAGCAGTACTTC. This gives the protein CSVEGGQGLNEQYF.

This clonotype was observed a handful of times. This chain uses TRBV27 with TRBJ2-7; perhaps D is TRBD1 or TRBD2 (7 bases each). The CDR3 length is 17 residues. V shed 2 bases and J shed 3 bases, with 20 bases lying between them. CDR1 MNHEY and CDR2 SMNVEV come from the germline V gene (reference sequence). The CDR3 DNA is TGTGCCAGCAGTTTAATTCGTGAGCAGGGGGGGTACTACGAGCAGTACTTC. Translation: CASSLIREQGGYYEQYF.

Only a few counts were recorded for this clonotype. The rearrangement links TRBV7-6 to TRBJ2-7; no clear D. The CDR3 loop spans 12 amino acids. Germline values: CDR1 SGHVS, CDR2 FNYEAQ. The V and J ends lost 2 bases and 5 bases respectively, with 7 bases between them. The CDR3 region has the DNA TGTGCCAGCAGCTTACTTCCTGACGAGCAGTACTTC. It codes for CASSLLPDEQYF.

There are a few counts of this clonotype. V is TRBV24-1 and J is TRBJ2-5, with TRBD1 identical over 7 bases. Germline CDR1 reads KGHDR; CDR2 reads SFDVKD. The CDR3 runs to 14 residues. The V segment lost 4 bases and the J segment 4 bases; nucleotides outside the gene matches: 5. The CDR3 loop reads CATSDTGAGETQYF. CDR3 nucleotide sequence: TGTGCCACCAGTGACACAGGGGCAGGAGAGACCCAGTACTTC.

This clonotype was recorded at least ten times. The chain joins TRBV20-1 to TRBJ2-1; the match to TRBD2 covers 15 bases. Losses at the gene ends were 3 bases for V and 6 bases for J; bases not matched to a gene: 15. From germline, CDR1 is DFQATT and CDR2 SNEGSKA (reference sequence). The CDR3 contains 19 residues. CDR3: CSASTPPGTSGRKFNEQFF. CDR3 DNA sequence: TGCAGTGCTAGTACCCCTCCCGGGACTAGCGGGAGGAAGTTCAATGAGCAGTTCTTC.

This clonotype has just a few counts. The chain is built from TRBV6-2 or TRBV6-3 and TRBJ1-1, with D hard to call. Germline V gene data show CDR1 as MNHEY and CDR2 as SVGEGT. There are 12 residues in the CDR3. Trimming took 5 bases from V and 7 from J, leaving 11 bases between them. The CDR3 region is CASSGRTNEAFF. The CDR3 DNA reads TGTGCCAGCAGTGGGAGGACGAATGAAGCTTTCTTT.

This clonotype was detected a few times. The gene calls are TRBV7-2 and TRBJ1-3; a possible D gene is TRBD1 (5 bases). The CDR3 is 15 amino acids. V was cut by 5 bases and J by 3 bases, with 14 bases left in between. CDR1 is SGHTA and CDR2 is FQGNSA in the germline V gene. CDR3 nucleotides: TGTGCCAGCAGCCCTATGAGCGGGGGTGGAAACACCATATATTTT. Protein: CASSPMSGGGNTIYF.

The chain links TRBV11-2 to TRBJ2-1; no definite D call. With 1 base removed from V and 0 bases from J, the gap between germline ends came to 10 bases. Per germline, CDR1 SGHAT and CDR2 FQNNGV. The CDR3 totals 16 residues. In DNA form, the CDR3 reads TGTGCCAGCAGCTTAGGTAGGCGCGCCTCCTACAATGAGCAGTTCTTC. Translated, it gives CASSLGRRASYNEQFF.

The chain joins TRBV11-3 to TRBJ2-3; no firm D call. Germline assignment: CDR1 SGHNT and CDR2 YENEEA. The length of the CDR3 is 15 residues. Trimming removed 3 bases at V and 2 bases at J, with 12 bases between. CDR3 DNA: TGTGCCAGCAGCTTGTGGGAAAGAATCACAGATACGCAGTATTTT. Translating it yields CASSLWERITDTQYF.